One and the same sample provided the 29 T cell receptor beta chains below, sequenced in a study of cytomegalovirus exposure and HLA in healthy donors. The primer mix had 60 Vbeta and 13 Jbeta primers. Measured with immunoSEQ multiplex PCR; TCRdb has only the in-frame clones, and not every one. The sample holds 150,000 to 200,000 clones; about 75% are singletons and the top ten take around 0.89%. Sequenced input: PBMCs. All receptors come from a woman aged 50 to 60 in good health and CMV-seropositive.

This clone was observed a single time. The chain joins TRBV19 to TRBJ1-4; D is possibly TRBD1 (5 bases). V lost 9 bases and J 5 bases, leaving 13 bases between the germline ends. The CDR3 has 13 residues. Germline CDR1 is LNHDA and CDR2 is SQIVND (reference sequence). The CDR3 here is CASCRAKNEKLFF. The CDR3 DNA reads TGTGCCAGCTGCAGGGCAAAGAATGAAAAACTGTTTTTT.

This chain connects TRBV2 to TRBJ1-6, with no clear D. Trimming cost V 0 bases and J 0 bases, with 15 bases left between them. The CDR3 contains 19 residues. Germline V gene lookup returns CDR1 SNHLY and CDR2 FYNNEI. CDR3 region: CASSEARGDSSSYNSPLHF. CDR3 in DNA: TGTGCCAGCAGTGAAGCGCGCGGAGATTCGAGCTCCTATAATTCACCCCTCCACTTT.

The chain couples TRBV29-1 to TRBJ2-5; 8 nucleotides agree with TRBD2. Trimming removed 8 bases from V and 3 bases from J; junction bases left unmatched: 20. The CDR3 is 17 amino acids. Germline CDR1 and CDR2: SQVTM and ANQGSEA. The CDR3 nucleotides read TGCAGCCTCCGCGGGGGTCGGGGGGGCTTCATTGAAGAGACCCAGTACTTC. This codes for CSLRGGRGGFIEETQYF. The full variable domain, its missing parts supplied by reference TRBV29-1 and TRBJ2-5, is SAVISQKPSRDICQRGTSLTIQCQVDSQVTMMFWYRQQPGQSLTLIATANQGSEATYESGFVIDKFPISRPNLTFSTLTVSNMSPEDSSIYLCSLRGGRGGFIEETQYFGPGTRLLVL.

The chain uses TRBV7-2 and TRBJ1-1; no clear D. Germline V CDR1 and CDR2: SGHTA, FQGNSA. Trimming removed 2 bases from V and 4 bases from J, with 8 bases in between. The CDR3 runs to 13 residues. The CDR3 here is CASSLIAITEAFF. CDR3 DNA: TGTGCCAGCAGCTTAATTGCGATCACTGAAGCTTTCTTT.

This chain joins TRBV27 and TRBJ2-7; 10 bases are a match to TRBD1. The length of the CDR3 is 14 residues. CDR1 MNHEY and CDR2 SMNVEV come from the germline V gene (reference sequence). With 6 bases clipped from V and 3 bases from J, the junction kept 5 bases outside the gene matches. The CDR3 here is CASSQWTGGYEQYF. The CDR3 bases are TGTGCCAGCAGCCAGTGGACAGGGGGCTACGAGCAGTACTTC.

This chain connects TRBV19 to TRBJ1-1; 7 bases map to TRBD1. Per germline, CDR1 LNHDA and CDR2 SQIVND (reference sequence). Losses at the gene ends were 10 bases for V and 5 bases for J; bases not matched to a gene: 13. The CDR3 spans 14 residues. CDR3 nucleotide sequence: TGTGCCACAAAAGGACAGGCCCTTCGGACTGAAGCTTTCTTT. Translation: CATKGQALRTEAFF.

V and J are TRBV7-2 and TRBJ1-1, with D uncertain. Germline V gene data show CDR1 as SGHTA and CDR2 as FQGNSA. Between the trimmed V and J ends, which lost 3 bases and 8 bases, there was a span of 10 bases. The CDR3 sequence is 12 residues long. For the CDR3, the DNA is TGTGCCAGCAGCTTCCTTACAGAAGAAGCTTTCTTT. Its translation is CASSFLTEEAFF. The full variable domain, completed using reference TRBV7-2 and TRBJ1-1, is GAGVSQSPSNKVTEKGKDVELRCDPISGHTALYWYRQSLGQGLEFLIYFQGNSAPDKSGLPSDRFSAERTGGSVSTLTIQRTQQEDSAVYLCASSFLTEEAFFGQGTRLTVV.

The chain carries TRBV10-1 and TRBJ2-3; D possibly corresponds to TRBD2 (5 bases). Trimming left V 0 bases short and J 0 bases short, with 19 bases between. The length of the CDR3 is 19 residues. Germline-derived CDR1 and CDR2 are WNHNN and SYGVQD (reference sequence). The CDR3 DNA reads as TGCGCCAGCAGTGAGTCGGGTCTAAAGAGCGAGGGTAGCACAGATACGCAGTATTTT. Protein sequence: CASSESGLKSEGSTDTQYF.

This clone showed up just once. The rearrangement joins TRBV5-6 to TRBJ2-7; a weak D match, TRBD1 (6 bases). The germline V gene has CDR1 SGHDT and CDR2 YYEEEE. CDR3 length equals 12 residues. With 4 bases removed from V and 4 bases from J, the gap between germline ends came to 9 bases. The CDR3 DNA follows: TGTGCCAGCAGCGGGGGCAGTTACGAGCAGTACTTC. This codes for CASSGGSYEQYF.

The chain couples TRBV27 to TRBJ1-6, with 10 bases aligning to TRBD1. The CDR3 covers 15 residues. V gave up 3 bases and J gave up 9 bases; unmatched junction bases: 5. The germline V gene has CDR1 MNHEY and CDR2 SMNVEV (reference sequence). CDR3 nucleotides: TGTGCCAGCAGTTTGTCCTGGGACAGGGGTTCACCCCTCCACTTT. It codes for CASSLSWDRGSPLHF.

This clone was counted only a few times. The gene calls are TRBV4-3 and TRBJ2-3, with unresolved D. Germline assignment: CDR1 LGHNA and CDR2 YSLEER. V was cut by 2 bases and J by 6 bases, with 9 bases left in between. CDR3 length: 13 residues. CDR3 region: CASSQRFMDTQYF. The CDR3 DNA reads as TGCGCCAGCAGCCAACGGTTTATGGATACGCAGTATTTT.

This clone was counted a few times. V usage is TRBV7-2 and J usage is TRBJ1-1; D is possibly TRBD1 (5 bases). CDR3 length: 13 residues. Trimming removed 2 bases at V and 4 bases at J, with 8 bases between. Germline CDR1 reads SGHTA; CDR2 reads FQGNSA. The CDR3 DNA is TGTGCCAGCAGCTTACTGCAGGGCACTGAAGCTTTCTTT. Translating gives CASSLLQGTEAFF.

This clone has only a few counts. The chain has TRBV11-2 and TRBJ2-7; TRBD1 aligns across 8 bases. The germline V gene has CDR1 SGHAT and CDR2 FQNNGV. V trimming: 5 bases; J trimming: 3 bases; junction bases outside the gene matches: 6. This CDR3 contains 14 residues. The CDR3 here is CASSPRQGYYEQYF. In DNA form, the CDR3 reads TGTGCCAGCAGCCCCCGACAGGGGTACTACGAGCAGTACTTC.

The V call is TRBV10-3, the J call TRBJ2-1; 9 bases are a match to TRBD2. V lost 0 bases, J lost 10 bases, and 4 bases stayed unmatched. The V gene's germline CDR1 is ENHRY and CDR2 SYGVKD. CDR3 length: 14 residues. The CDR3 reads CAISESREGQEQFF. The CDR3 DNA is TGTGCCATCAGTGAGTCGCGGGAGGGCCAAGAGCAGTTCTTC.

This chain connects TRBV29-1 to TRBJ1-2; 9 bases map to TRBD1. After removal of 6 bases from V and 3 bases from J, the junction contained 5 bases not matched to a gene. The CDR3 runs 13 residues. The germline CDR1 and CDR2 sequences are SQVTM and ANQGSEA. CDR3 region: CSVGTGSYYGYTF. DNA for the CDR3: TGCAGCGTCGGGACAGGGTCTTACTATGGCTACACCTTC.

The rearrangement joins TRBV14 to TRBJ1-1; D not resolved. From germline, CDR1 is SGHDN and CDR2 FVKESK. The length of the CDR3 is 14 residues. The ends were cut back, 3 bases at V and 1 base at J, with 9 bases in the middle. CDR3 amino acids: CASSQSRQNTEAFF. The CDR3 coding sequence is TGTGCCAGCAGCCAGTCTCGACAGAACACTGAAGCTTTCTTT.

The gene calls are TRBV7-9 and TRBJ2-7, with D unclear. The CDR3 has 12 residues. Germline CDR1 is SEHNR and CDR2 is FQNEAQ (reference sequence). Trimming cost V 4 bases and J 3 bases, with 7 bases left between them. The CDR3 protein is CASSSSGYEQYF. CDR3 in DNA: TGTGCCAGCAGCTCGTCGGGCTACGAGCAGTACTTC. Full variable domain (outside the CDR3, taken from reference TRBV7-9 and TRBJ2-7): DTGVSQNPRHKITKRGQNVTFRCDPISEHNRLYWYRQTLGQGPEFLTYFQNEAQLEKSRLLSDRFSAERPKGSFSTLEIQRTEQGDSAMYLCASSSSGYEQYFGPGTRLTVT.

This clone was detected only once. This chain connects TRBV2 to TRBJ1-2, with TRBD1 matching 7 bases. The CDR3 contains 14 residues. J gave up 6 bases and V 6 bases, and 10 bases lay outside the gene matches. Per germline, CDR1 SNHLY and CDR2 FYNNEI. This chain's CDR3 is CASRIRDRDNGYTF. For the CDR3, the DNA is TGTGCCAGCAGAATCCGAGACAGGGATAATGGCTACACCTTC.

The chain combines TRBV5-8 with TRBJ1-1, with D unclear. CDR3 length equals 17 residues. V gave up 0 bases and J gave up 11 bases, with 26 bases separating them. CDR1 and CDR2 (germline): SGHTS, YDEGEE. The CDR3 is CASSLEALGGFFTEAFF. Here the CDR3 DNA reads TGTGCCAGCAGCTTGGAAGCCTTGGGAGGATTTTTTACGGAGGCTTTCTTT.

The chain employs TRBV7-2 and TRBJ2-3, with 8 nucleotides matching TRBD2. Unmatched junction bases numbered 4, after V lost 2 bases and J lost 6 bases. The CDR3 contains 14 residues. The germline CDR1 and CDR2 sequences are SGHTA and FQGNSA. CDR3 coding DNA: TGTGCCAGCAGCTTACTTAGCGGGGTGGATACGCAGTATTTT. This sequence encodes CASSLLSGVDTQYF.

The rearrangement links TRBV5-6 to TRBJ2-5, with 12 bases matching TRBD2. The trim removed 3 bases at V and 4 bases at J, leaving 10 bases unmatched. CDR1 and CDR2 (germline): SGHDT, YYEEEE. This CDR3 is 17 amino acids long. CDR3 in DNA: TGTGCCAGCAGCTGGCGGACTAGCGGGGTGAGGGTAGAGACCCAGTACTTC. It is translated as CASSWRTSGVRVETQYF.

The chain has TRBV7-6 and TRBJ1-2; TRBD1 agrees at 9 bases. Germline values: CDR1 SGHVS, CDR2 FNYEAQ. The CDR3 spans 15 residues. V lost 4 bases, J lost 3 bases, and 6 bases stayed unmatched. CDR3: CASSSRRTGDYGYTF. The CDR3 coding sequence is TGTGCCAGCAGCTCCCGCCGGACAGGGGACTATGGCTACACCTTC.

This clone has more than one count but fewer than ten. This chain uses TRBV6-1 with TRBJ1-3; D is perhaps TRBD1 (5 bases). The CDR3 runs to 13 residues. CDR1 MNHNS and CDR2 SASEGT come from the germline V gene. V dropped 8 bases and J dropped 0 bases, with 8 bases sitting between them. In DNA form, the CDR3 reads TGTGCCAGCGGGGCCAGCTCTGGAAACACCATATATTTT. Residues: CASGASSGNTIYF.

This clone appeared a few times. This chain links TRBV28 with TRBJ2-1; D may be TRBD1 (6 bases). Trimming took off 3 bases at V and 0 bases at J, with 6 bases between the two ends. The CDR3 totals 14 residues. CDR1 is MDHEN and CDR2 is SYDVKM in the germline V gene. As DNA, the CDR3 is TGTGCCAGCAGTTTGGACAGCTCCTACAATGAGCAGTTCTTC. Translated, it gives CASSLDSSYNEQFF.

V is TRBV11-2 and J is TRBJ2-3, with 7 bases identical to TRBD1. Germline lookup yields CDR1 SGHAT and CDR2 FQNNGV. V trimming: 3 bases; J trimming: 0 bases; junction bases outside the gene matches: 9. The CDR3 totals 17 residues. In DNA, the CDR3 is TGTGCCAGCAGCTTGGGACAGAATAGTCTTAGCACAGATACGCAGTATTTT. Its protein is CASSLGQNSLSTDTQYF.

The chain carries TRBV5-1 and TRBJ2-5; 7 positions match TRBD1. Trimming removed 4 bases from V and 5 bases from J; junction bases left unmatched: 5. The CDR3 has 13 amino acids. In germline, CDR1 is SGHRS, CDR2 YFSETQ. As DNA, the CDR3 is TGCGCCAGCAGCATCCAGGGGGTGGAGACCCAGTACTTC. This translates into CASSIQGVETQYF. Filled out from reference TRBV5-1 and TRBJ2-5, the complete variable domain reads KAGVTQTPRYLIKTRGQQVTLSCSPISGHRSVSWYQQTPGQGLQFLFEYFSETQRNKGNFPGRFSGRQFSNSRSEMNVSTLELGDSALYLCASSIQGVETQYFGPGTRLLVL.

This chain joins TRBV6-4 and TRBJ1-2; D gene uncertain. Between the trimmed V and J ends, which lost 4 bases and 7 bases, there was a span of 19 bases. The germline CDR1 and CDR2 sequences are MRHNA and SNTAGT. This CDR3 region has 15 residues. CDR3 in amino acids: CASSVGPTQLSGYTF. Written as DNA, the CDR3 is TGTGCCAGCAGTGTAGGCCCTACACAGTTGTCTGGCTACACCTTC.

V and J are TRBV15 and TRBJ2-7; TRBD2 agrees at 13 bases. Germline lookup yields CDR1 LNHNV and CDR2 YYDKDF (reference sequence). The length of the CDR3 is 16 residues. Trimming cost V 1 base and J 0 bases; bases outside gene matches: 0. CDR3 bases: TGTGCCACCAGCAGAGGACTAGCGGGAGGCTCCTACGAGCAGTACTTC. This translates into CATSRGLAGGSYEQYF.

In its sample, this clone was seen once. The rearrangement uses TRBV15 and TRBJ1-1; D gene uncertain. Trimming removed 3 bases at V and 5 bases at J, with 19 bases between. CDR1 is LNHNV, CDR2 YYDKDF, per germline (reference sequence). The CDR3 consists of 16 residues. The DNA for the CDR3 is TGTGCCACCAGCAGTGCTCCGGGGAGGTGGGGAACTGAAGCTTTCTTT. It codes for CATSSAPGRWGTEAFF.